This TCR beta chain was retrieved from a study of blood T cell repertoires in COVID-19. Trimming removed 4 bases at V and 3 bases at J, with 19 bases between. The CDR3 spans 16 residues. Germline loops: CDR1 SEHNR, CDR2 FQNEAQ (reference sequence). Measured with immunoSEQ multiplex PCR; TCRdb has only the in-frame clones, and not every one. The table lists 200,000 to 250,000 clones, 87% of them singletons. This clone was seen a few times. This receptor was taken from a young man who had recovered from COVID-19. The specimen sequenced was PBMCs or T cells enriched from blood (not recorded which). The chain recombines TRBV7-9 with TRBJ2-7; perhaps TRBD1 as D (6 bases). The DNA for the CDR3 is TGTGCCAGCAGCTCCCGACGGACAGTTAATTTCTACGAGCAGTACTTC. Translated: CASSSRRTVNFYEQYF.